The present T cell receptor (beta chain) was sequenced within a study of blood T cell repertoires in COVID-19. The wider study: Italy, Spain and the United States were the sources of the convalescent and acute COVID-19 samples. From T cells, B-cell-depleted T cells, or PBMCs came the material, which was cDNA or gDNA.

This CDR3 is 16 amino acids long. Per the germline V gene, CDR1 is MDHEN and CDR2 is SYDVKM. The V gene lost 7 bases and the J gene lost 2 bases, with 17 bases spanning the gap. Original processing notes: Scientists estimated how many nucleated cells there were by amplifying reference gene primers. Assay: immunoSEQ multiplex PCR; the TCRdb copy retains only in-frame clones and omits some. The V and J calls and clone size are taken from that table; D and trimming were inferred from the DNA. The repertoire includes 110,000 to 150,000 clones, approximately 90% of them detected once, and approximately 11% sits in the top ten. This clone occurred once.

This TCR was sampled from a woman older than 75 with acute or convalescent COVID-19. The source material was peripheral blood. This rearrangement joins TRBV28 to TRBJ1-4; D might be TRBD1 (5 bases). For the CDR3, the DNA is TGTGCCAGCACCCTGGGTGGGGCATCGACTAATGAAAAACTGTTTTTT. Translated: CASTLGGASTNEKLFF.